The rows below give T cell receptor beta chains drawn from one sample of a study of cytomegalovirus exposure and HLA in healthy donors. The data were produced by immunoSEQ multiplex PCR, yet TCRdb's version contains in-frame clones alone and is incomplete. The profile covers hundreds of thousands of clones, with around 80% appearing a single time and less than 3.5% taken by the ten largest. The sequenced sample consisted of PBMCs. The source of these receptors is a woman aged 60-75 years in good health and CMV-seropositive. Both conserved end residues are part of each CDR3. D genes are given only for firm matches. Where a row states a size, it is once, few, many or the class of an expanded clone; other rows omit it.

abundance | j_gene | len | d_gene | v_gene | CDR3aa | CDR3nt
. | TRBJ2-7 | 15 | TRBD1 | TRBV7-2 | CASRLGTGQGYEQYF | TGTGCCAGCAGATTAGGGACAGGGCAGGGCTACGAGCAGTACTTC
. | TRBJ1-4 | 14 | . | TRBV6-6 | CASSYSGLGEKLFF | TGTGCCAGCAGTTACTCGGGGCTCGGGGAAAAACTGTTTTTT
. | TRBJ2-3 | 13 | TRBD2 | TRBV30 | CAWSRLAGDTQYF | TGTGCCTGGAGCAGATTAGCGGGAGATACGCAGTATTTT
. | TRBJ2-5 | 13 | TRBD2 | TRBV5-1 | CASSIGLEETQYF | TGCGCCAGCAGCATCGGACTAGAAGAGACCCAGTACTTC
once | TRBJ1-5 | 14 | TRBD1 | TRBV28 | CATHPTGRHQPQHF | TGTGCCACCCATCCGACAGGGAGACATCAGCCCCAGCATTTT
. | TRBJ1-1 | 18 | TRBD1 | TRBV18 | CASSPPRFQGAMNTEAFF | TGTGCCAGCTCACCACCGAGGTTCCAGGGGGCTATGAACACTGAAGCTTTCTTT
. | TRBJ1-4 | 14 | TRBD1 | TRBV7-2 | CASSPTGGGKKLFF | TGTGCCAGCAGCCCGACAGGGGGCGGTAAAAAACTGTTTTTT
. | TRBJ1-4 | 15 | TRBD1 | TRBV28 | CASSLGQGINEKLFF | TGTGCCAGCAGTCTAGGACAGGGGATCAATGAAAAACTGTTTTTT
. | TRBJ2-7 | 16 | TRBD1 | TRBV19 | CASSQLPGQGSYEQYF | TGTGCCAGTAGTCAACTACCGGGACAGGGCTCCTACGAGCAGTACTTC
. | TRBJ1-2 | 13 | . | TRBV29-1 | CSVSLRTPYGYTF | TGCAGCGTTTCCCTGAGGACACCCTATGGCTACACCTTC
. | TRBJ2-2 | 13 | . | TRBV9 | CASSLRFTGELFF | TGTGCCAGCAGCTTGCGTTTCACCGGGGAGCTGTTTTTT
. | TRBJ1-3 | 16 | . | TRBV15 | CATSRDSVSSGNTIYF | TGTGCCACCAGCAGAGATTCGGTGAGCTCTGGAAACACCATATATTTT
few | TRBJ2-7 | 14 | . | TRBV30 | CAWSPGSWTYEQYF | TGTGCCTGGAGCCCCGGGAGTTGGACCTACGAGCAGTACTTC
. | TRBJ2-3 | 15 | . | TRBV9 | CASSVGRGQTDTQYF | TGTGCCAGCAGCGTAGGTAGAGGGCAGACAGATACGCAGTATTTT
. | TRBJ1-2 | 15 | . | TRBV5-4 | CASSWGGLHQNGYTF | TGTGCCAGCAGCTGGGGGGGGCTACATCAAAATGGCTACACCTTC
. | TRBJ2-1 | 16 | TRBD1 | TRBV5-1 | CASSAPGGGSYNEQFF | TGCGCCAGCAGCGCCCCAGGGGGCGGCTCCTACAATGAGCAGTTCTTC